Below, 26 T cell receptor beta chains from the same sample are listed, as sequenced in a study of T cell responses to AZD1222 COVID-19 vaccine. Clones were read by immunoSEQ multiplex PCR, and TCRdb kept only the in-frame ones, dropping some. Of approximately 140,000 clones listed, almost 90% were seen once; the top ten hold roughly 1.7%. The sample consisted of peripheral blood, taken 28 days after the second AZD1222 dose. These TCRs come from an adult who received the AZD1222 COVID-19 vaccine.

The rearrangement links TRBV6-5 to TRBJ2-1; 9 nucleotides agree with TRBD1. This CDR3 is 14 amino acids long. V trimming: 6 bases; J trimming: 0 bases; junction bases outside the gene matches: 0. In germline, CDR1 is MNHEY, CDR2 SVGAGI. The CDR3 is CASRTGGSYNEQFF. The CDR3 coding sequence is TGTGCCAGCAGGACAGGGGGCTCCTACAATGAGCAGTTCTTC.

The chain joins TRBV18 to TRBJ1-4; D is unresolved. This CDR3 region has 15 residues. Germline V gives CDR1 KGHSH, CDR2 LQKENI. V was shortened by 3 bases and J by 1 base, with 9 bases between the two germline ends. The CDR3 DNA sequence: TGTGCCAGCTCACCTCAAGAGGGAACTAATGAAAAACTGTTTTTT. This codes for CASSPQEGTNEKLFF.

The chain carries TRBV5-1 and TRBJ2-7, with D possibly matching TRBD2 (6 bases). With 4 bases removed from V and 6 bases from J, the gap between germline ends came to 11 bases. The CDR3 runs 12 residues. Germline V gene sequence: CDR1 SGHRS, CDR2 YFSETQ. CDR3 sequence: CASSPEGLEQYF. The CDR3 DNA reads TGCGCCAGCAGCCCGGAGGGGCTCGAGCAGTACTTC.

This clone has a handful of counts. The sample has other DNA sequences that encode this CDR3 too. CDR3: CASSPGNRQETQYF. Written as DNA, the CDR3 is TGTGCCAGCTCACCAGGGAATAGACAAGAGACCCAGTACTTC. This chain uses TRBV18 with TRBJ2-5; D is undetermined. Germline CDR1 is KGHSH and CDR2 is LQKENI. V lost 2 bases and J lost 2, with 9 bases in between. CDR3 length: 14 residues.

The chain links TRBV11-2 to TRBJ2-2; 8 nucleotides match TRBD1. With V trimmed by 1 base and J by 6 bases, 7 bases remained unmatched. The CDR3 extends over 16 amino acids. Germline-derived CDR1 and CDR2 are SGHAT and FQNNGV. Here the CDR3 reads CASSLGTGLLAGELFF. The CDR3 nucleotides read TGTGCCAGCAGCTTAGGGACAGGGCTTCTGGCCGGGGAGCTGTTTTTT.

The chain has TRBV6-2 or TRBV6-3 and TRBJ2-1, with D maybe TRBD2 (5 bases). There are 13 residues in the CDR3. Germline V CDR1 and CDR2: MNHEY, SVGEGT. V was clipped by 5 bases and J by 8 bases, with 13 bases between them. This CDR3 reads CASSKLARDEQFF. CDR3 bases: TGTGCCAGCAGTAAACTCGCGAGGGATGAGCAGTTCTTC.

This clone has just one count. V and J are TRBV27 and TRBJ1-1; D is ambiguous. The germline V gene has CDR1 MNHEY and CDR2 SMNVEV (reference sequence). The CDR3 has 14 amino acids. Trimming pared 3 bases from V and 7 bases from J, leaving 15 bases between. The CDR3 DNA reads as TGTGCCAGCAGTTTCTCTGGGCCCTTAGGTGAAGCTTTCTTT. It encodes CASSFSGPLGEAFF.

The V and J genes are TRBV6-5 and TRBJ1-2, with 8 bases fitting TRBD1. CDR1 is MNHEY, CDR2 SVGAGI, per germline. Germline trimming cut 6 bases from V and 5 bases from J; bases unmatched to any gene: 11. The CDR3 length is 15 residues. The CDR3 region is CASRTERTGYYGYTF. DNA for the CDR3: TGTGCCAGCAGGACGGAGCGGACAGGGTATTATGGCTACACCTTC.

The rearrangement joins TRBV4-2 to TRBJ1-1; D unresolved. V was shortened by 4 bases and J by 8 bases, with 17 bases between the two germline ends. CDR1 is LGHNA, CDR2 YNFKEQ, per germline. The CDR3 contains 14 residues. DNA for the CDR3: TGTGCCAGCAGCCCTAGGGAGCGCTCGTCGGAAGCTTTCTTT. Protein sequence: CASSPRERSSEAFF.

The genes are TRBV28 and TRBJ2-7; maybe TRBD1 (7 bases). The CDR3 runs to 16 residues. Per germline, CDR1 MDHEN and CDR2 SYDVKM. V dropped 7 bases and J dropped 1 base, with 20 bases sitting between them. CDR3 DNA sequence: TGTGCCAGCACCAGAACAAGCGCGGGACAGTCCTACGAGCAGTACGTC. Amino acids: CASTRTSAGQSYEQYV.

The chain joins TRBV7-3 to TRBJ2-5, with TRBD2 matching 16 bases. This CDR3 is 16 amino acids long. CDR1 and CDR2 (germline): SGHTA, FQGTGA. With V trimmed by 5 bases and J by 5 bases, 5 bases remained unmatched. The CDR3 region is CASSRGLAGGPETQYF. CDR3 nucleotide sequence: TGTGCCAGCAGCCGGGGACTAGCGGGGGGGCCCGAGACCCAGTACTTC.

A single count supports this clone. The chain combines TRBV19 with TRBJ1-4; D might be TRBD1 (5 bases). Germline V gene data show CDR1 as LNHDA and CDR2 as SQIVND (reference sequence). The CDR3 is 15 residues long. The V and J ends lost 4 bases and 2 bases respectively, with 11 bases between them. The CDR3: CASSKTVSTNEKLFF. The CDR3 DNA reads TGTGCCAGTAGTAAGACAGTTTCTACTAATGAAAAACTGTTTTTT.

The V call is TRBV15, the J call TRBJ2-1, with 12 bases that match TRBD2. This CDR3 has 15 amino acids. Per germline, CDR1 LNHNV and CDR2 YYDKDF (reference sequence). V was pared by 6 bases and J by 10 bases, with 10 bases of the junction left unmatched. CDR3 in amino acids: CATRALAGGPREQFF. CDR3 DNA sequence: TGTGCCACCAGGGCGCTAGCGGGAGGGCCTAGGGAGCAGTTCTTC.

V gene TRBV28 combines with J gene TRBJ2-6; 9 positions agree with TRBD1. Trimming took 5 bases from V and 4 from J; bases not matched to a gene: 18. The CDR3 sequence is 20 residues long. Germline V CDR1 and CDR2: MDHEN, SYDVKM. The CDR3, as DNA: TGTGCCAGCAGTCCCACCCGGCGGACAGGGGCCTTTTTCGGGGCCAACGTCCTGACTTTC. Translating gives CASSPTRRTGAFFGANVLTF.

The rearrangement uses TRBV28 and TRBJ2-7; 7 bases map to TRBD1. Germline CDR1 reads MDHEN; CDR2 reads SYDVKM. Trimming cost V 6 bases and J 13 bases; bases outside gene matches: 9. The CDR3 consists of 11 residues. CDR3 in amino acids: CASSPGGTLYV. As DNA, the CDR3 is TGTGCCAGCAGCCCAGGGGGTACACTCTACGTC.

The chain has TRBV10-3 and TRBJ2-7; 9 nucleotides line up with TRBD1. V was pared by 9 bases and J by 5 bases, with 8 bases of the junction left unmatched. CDR3 length: 13 residues. Germline V lookup: CDR1 ENHRY, CDR2 SYGVKD. The CDR3: CAMSGQGFDEQYF. In DNA, the CDR3 is TGTGCCATGTCGGGACAGGGATTTGACGAGCAGTACTTC.

This clone has just a few counts. The chain is built from TRBV30 and TRBJ1-2; TRBD1 agrees at 10 bases. The V gene end was trimmed by 1 base and the J gene end by 4 bases; junction bases not matched to a gene: 6. Germline CDR1 GTSNPN, CDR2 SVGIG (reference sequence). The CDR3 loop spans 15 amino acids. DNA for the CDR3: TGTGCCTGGAGTGCGGGACAGGGGACTTTCTATGGCTACACCTTC. This encodes CAWSAGQGTFYGYTF.

The V and J genes are TRBV3-1 (or the pseudogene TRBV3-2) and TRBJ2-5; D is unclear. Looked up from germline, CDR1 is LGHDT and CDR2 is YNNKEL (reference sequence). Trimming removed 2 bases at V and 5 bases at J, with 9 bases between. The CDR3 is 13 amino acids. The CDR3: CASSQNGRETQYF. The CDR3 DNA reads as TGTGCCAGCAGCCAAAACGGCCGGGAGACCCAGTACTTC.

The genes are TRBV11-2 and TRBJ1-5; D ambiguous. V lost 0 bases and J lost 5, with 8 bases in between. This CDR3 is 14 amino acids long. Germline V gives CDR1 SGHAT, CDR2 FQNNGV. CDR3 DNA: TGTGCCAGCAGCTTAGAGAGCCAGCATCAGCCCCAGCATTTT. Protein: CASSLESQHQPQHF.

The chain couples TRBV5-1 to TRBJ1-1; no clear D gene. V was shortened by 6 bases and J by 3 bases, with 15 bases between the two germline ends. Per the germline V gene, CDR1 is SGHRS and CDR2 is YFSETQ. The CDR3 sequence is 14 residues long. The CDR3 sequence: CASIAGEWDTEAFF. As DNA, the CDR3 is TGCGCCAGCATCGCCGGGGAGTGGGACACTGAAGCTTTCTTT.

The V and J genes are TRBV18 and TRBJ2-3, with D unresolved. Deletions cut 2 bases from V and 2 bases from J, with 8 bases between. CDR1 KGHSH and CDR2 LQKENI come from the germline V gene. The CDR3 extends over 14 amino acids. The CDR3 DNA is TGTGCCAGCTCACCAACTACCTACACAGATACGCAGTATTTT. Amino acids: CASSPTTYTDTQYF.

V is TRBV10-3 and J is TRBJ2-3, with D possibly called TRBD1 or TRBD2 (5 bases each). The V end lost 7 bases, the J end lost 5 bases, and 13 bases lay between the germline ends. The germline gives CDR1 ENHRY, CDR2 SYGVKD. This CDR3 region has 13 residues. The DNA of the CDR3 is TGTGCCATCAAAGGGACGAACGGAGATACGCAGTATTTT. The encoded protein is CAIKGTNGDTQYF.

J is TRBJ1-2 and V is TRBV28; D remains unclear. CDR3 length equals 14 residues. Trimming stripped 7 bases from V and 0 bases from J, with 12 bases between. Looked up from germline, CDR1 is MDHEN and CDR2 is SYDVKM. The CDR3 DNA is TGTGCCAGCACGGAGGGCCGGTCTAACTATGGCTACACCTTC. It yields the protein CASTEGRSNYGYTF.

This chain uses TRBV5-1 with TRBJ1-4, with D unresolved. V was trimmed by 8 bases and J by 8 bases, leaving 31 bases between them. The CDR3 runs to 18 residues. CDR1 and CDR2 (germline): SGHRS, YFSETQ. CDR3: CARLRAWPARAPCEKLFF. DNA for the CDR3: TGCGCCAGGCTCCGAGCGTGGCCTGCCCGGGCACCTTGCGAAAAACTGTTTTTT.

The rearrangement joins TRBV13 to TRBJ1-2; D uncertain. Trimming removed 4 bases at V and 1 base at J, with 10 bases between. The CDR3 totals 14 residues. Germline V lookup: CDR1 PRHDT, CDR2 FYEKMQ (reference sequence). The CDR3 region has the DNA TGTGCCAGCAGCTCTCGACACTATAACTATGGCTACACCTTC. Its protein product is CASSSRHYNYGYTF.

The chain is built from TRBV6-5 and TRBJ2-3; D uncertain. V was clipped by 5 bases and J by 6 bases, with 12 bases between them. The CDR3 loop spans 13 amino acids. Germline V gene data show CDR1 as MNHEY and CDR2 as SVGAGI. The CDR3 protein is CASSPRRLDTQYF. The CDR3 DNA follows: TGTGCCAGCAGTCCCCGTCGGTTGGATACGCAGTATTTT.